The clone carrying this TCR beta chain occurred a few times. Its specificity is not known. This record belongs to a study of T-cell reconstitution after alpha-beta-depleted transplantation in children. Preparing the TCRbeta library involved the use of unique molecular identifiers. TCRdb reanalysed the PCR reads using MiXCR and keeps one entry per CDR3 protein. The sample shows over 450,000 distinct CDR3 sequences, over 9.5% of them seen only once. Study outcomes and limitations: Alpha-beta T cells present about two months after transplant were reported to originate from several hundred expanded graft clones. After one year, T-cell counts and TCRbeta diversity mostly came from new T cells. Recipient T cells and thymic progenitors that survived were the source of the high TCRbeta diversity seen at day 60 in some patients.

V lost 5 bases and J lost 4, with 14 bases in between. Per germline, CDR1 DFQATT and CDR2 SNEGSKA (reference sequence). The CDR3 spans 13 residues. The sequenced sample was PBMCs, obtained before TCRalphabeta/CD19-depleted stem cell transplant. The V and J genes are TRBV20-1 and TRBJ1-2; weak D call: TRBD1 (6 bases). The TCR originated in a child aged 2 to 15 with inherited bone marrow failure, due to receive a stem cell transplant. The CDR3, as DNA: TGCAGTGCTGGCCGCGGACAGATCTATGGCTACACCTTC. Its protein is CSAGRGQIYGYTF.